A single sample is the source of the 4 T cell receptor beta chains below, sequenced in a study of tumor and adjacent non-tumor tissue in lung cancer. This sample's RNA came from whole unsorted tissue. More than 3 cm separated this lung sample from the edge of the tumor. Three rounds of nested PCR, following a modified ARM-PCR protocol, produced the TCRbeta library. Each CDR3 protein is one row after TCRdb ran MiXCR on the multiplex PCR reads. The profile shows roughly 75,000 distinct CDR3 sequences, roughly 80% of them singletons. Sequencing used distant non-tumor lung tissue. These receptors came from a man in his fifties or sixties with non-small cell lung cancer.

This clonotype showed up just a few times. Germline is not matched at one junction end, which may reflect a read error. This chain joins TRBV11-2 and TRBJ1-6; maybe TRBD1 (6 bases). CDR3 length: 15 residues. Germline V gene data show CDR1 as SGHAT and CDR2 as FQNNGV. The CDR3 protein is CASSLGGDNNSPFHF. CDR3 sequence (DNA): TGTGCCAGCAGTTTAGGAGGGGACAATAATTCACCCTTCCACTTC.

As concerns this clonotype: In this CDR3 the conserved last residue, phenylalanine or tryptophan, is missing, so a read error is likely. This chain connects TRBV19 to TRBJ2-5; 13 bases align to TRBD2. V was clipped by 5 bases and J by 4 bases; unmatched bases: 4. Germline CDR1 reads LNHDA; CDR2 reads SQIVND (reference sequence). The CDR3 runs 15 residues. CDR3 sequence (DNA): TGTGCCAGTAGTCCACTAGCGGGAGGGCTAGAGACCCAGTACCTC. Its protein product is CASSPLAGGLETQYL.

With regard to this clonotype: No conserved phenylalanine or tryptophan is present at the end of the CDR3, so a read error is the likely explanation. No DNA is shown, since the ends of the CDR3 on it are uncertain; the CDR3 is the one TCRdb lists. The gene calls are TRBV5-4 and TRBJ2-7; no DNA check was done on the table's D call, TRBD1. Germline V lookup: CDR1 SGHNT, CDR2 YYREEE (reference sequence). From its first to its last residue, the CDR3 has 15 amino acids. The CDR3 loop is CASSFGTGGAYELYI.

With respect to this clonotype: Germline and junction disagree at one end, which may indicate a read error. The V call is TRBV6-6, the J call TRBJ1-2, with 7 bases that match TRBD1. CDR1 and CDR2 from the germline V gene are MNHNY and SVGAGI (reference sequence). CDR3 size: 13 residues. Here the CDR3 reads CVSSYQGDYGYTF. The CDR3 nucleotides read TGTGTCAGCAGTTACCAGGGGGACTATGGCTACACTTTC.